This record concerns one TCR beta chain sequence. Its antigen remains unidentified. Some clones are missing from TCRdb's copy, which holds only in-frame ones; the method was immunoSEQ multiplex PCR. The sample has 120,000 to 150,000 clones; just over 85% are singletons. Pooling covered second doses at about 4 or about 12 weeks. The data stem from a study of T cell responses to AZD1222 COVID-19 vaccine. General study points: Following two doses of AZD1222, Spike-specific TCR breadth and depth rose.

Trimming pared 6 bases from V and 6 bases from J, leaving 14 bases between. The CDR3 runs 13 residues. The starting material was peripheral blood, obtained 28 days after the second AZD1222 dose. The rearrangement links TRBV12-3 or TRBV12-4 to TRBJ1-2, with D perhaps matching TRBD1 (6 bases). The sequence came from an adult who received the AZD1222 COVID-19 vaccine. The chain's CDR3 is CASRKEGVDGYTF. CDR3 DNA: TGTGCCAGCAGAAAGGAGGGGGTTGATGGCTACACCTTC.